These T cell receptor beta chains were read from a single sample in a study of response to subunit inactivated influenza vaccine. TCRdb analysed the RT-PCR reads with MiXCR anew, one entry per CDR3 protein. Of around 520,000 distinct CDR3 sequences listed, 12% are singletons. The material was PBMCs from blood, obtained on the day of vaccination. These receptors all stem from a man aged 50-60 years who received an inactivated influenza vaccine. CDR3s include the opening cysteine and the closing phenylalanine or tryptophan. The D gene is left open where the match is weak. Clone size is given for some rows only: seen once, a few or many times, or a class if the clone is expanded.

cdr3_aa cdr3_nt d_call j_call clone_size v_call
CATNPSLGGSEKLFF TGTGCCACCAACCCCAGCTTGGGAGGTAGTGAAAAACTGTTTTTT - TRBJ1-4 - TRBV15
CASSRTGGLDYGYTF TGCGCCAGCAGTCGGACAGGGGGCTTGGACTATGGCTACACCTTC TRBD1 TRBJ1-2 - TRBV4-1
CASSFGRGANTGELFF TGTGCCAGCAGTTTTGGGCGCGGGGCGAACACCGGGGAGCTGTTTTTT - TRBJ2-2 few TRBV6-5
CASNLSGNRKETQYF TGCGCCAGCAACCTTAGCGGGAATAGGAAAGAGACCCAGTACTTC TRBD2 TRBJ2-5 few TRBV5-1
CASSLYGSNSGNTIYF TGCGCCAGCAGCTTGTACGGCTCAAACTCTGGAAACACCATATATTTT - TRBJ1-3 many TRBV5-1
CAISDGTDTQYF TGTGCCATCAGTGACGGCACAGATACGCAGTATTTT - TRBJ2-3 - TRBV10-3
CASSPRLGLNTGELFF TGCGCCAGCAGCCCCCGGCTAGGCCTAAACACCGGGGAGCTGTTTTTT - TRBJ2-2 - TRBV5-1
CASSLERAGTYNEQFF TGTGCCAGCAGCTTGGAACGAGCGGGGACCTACAATGAGCAGTTCTTC TRBD2 TRBJ2-1 - TRBV5-5
CASSQDKSPGTDTQYF TGCGCCAGCAGCCAAGATAAAAGCCCAGGCACAGATACGCAGTATTTT - TRBJ2-3 - TRBV4-3
CASSLGPNGETQYF TGTGCCAGCAGCTTAGGGCCAAATGGGGAGACCCAGTACTTC - TRBJ2-5 - TRBV7-9
CASQNSGNTIYF TGTGCCAGCCAAAACTCGGGAAACACCATATATTTT - TRBJ1-3 few TRBV28
CASSRSGPAGGEQYF TGTGCCAGCAGCCGGTCGGGACCCGCGGGCGGCGAGCAGTACTTC - TRBJ2-7 few TRBV3-1
CASSVQGNGEKLFF TGTGCCAGCAGCGTACAGGGCAATGGGGAAAAACTGTTTTTT - TRBJ1-4 many TRBV5-5
CASKQNFWGNTGELFF TGTGCCAGCAAGCAAAATTTTTGGGGGAACACCGGGGAGCTGTTTTTT - TRBJ2-2 - TRBV7-8
CASSPRVTGELFF TGTGCCAGCAGTCCGCGTGTCACCGGGGAGCTGTTTTTT - TRBJ2-2 many TRBV6-1
CAISPRGDSNTGELFF TGTGCCATCAGTCCTAGAGGGGACAGTAACACCGGGGAGCTGTTTTTT TRBD1 TRBJ2-2 many TRBV10-3
CASSFLQGAGPLHF TGTGCCAGCAGCTTTCTCCAGGGGGCCGGTCCCCTCCACTTT TRBD1 TRBJ1-6 - TRBV7-2
CASRQGFSYEQYF TGCGCCAGCAGGCAGGGCTTCTCCTACGAGCAGTACTTC - TRBJ2-7 - TRBV5-1
CSARRTGGVEQYF TGCAGTGCTAGGCGGACAGGCGGGGTTGAGCAGTACTTC - TRBJ2-7 few TRBV20-1
CASSSPAGDDGYTF TGTGCCAGCAGCTCGCCAGCCGGGGACGATGGCTACACCTTC - TRBJ1-2 - TRBV7-9
CASSTVDSRAAAFF TGTGCCAGCAGTACCGTGGACAGTCGGGCGGCGGCTTTCTTT - TRBJ1-1 few TRBV6-1
CATARAREGTDTQYF TGTGCCACCGCCAGGGCGCGGGAGGGCACAGATACGCAGTATTTT TRBD2 TRBJ2-3 - TRBV15
CASSLVPDTQYF TGTGCCAGCAGCTTAGTCCCAGATACGCAGTATTTT - TRBJ2-3 many TRBV5-1
CASSQGGLLITYEQYF TGTGCCAGCAGCCAGGGAGGACTGCTAATAACCTACGAGCAGTACTTC - TRBJ2-7 - TRBV4-2
CASSELATNEKLFF TGTGCCAGCAGTGAACTAGCAACTAATGAAAAACTGTTTTTT - TRBJ1-4 - TRBV6-1
CASSSLMNTGELFF TGTGCCAGCAGTTCTCTGATGAACACCGGGGAGCTGTTTTTT - TRBJ2-2 many TRBV12-3/TRBV12-4
CASSPPTRGAGELFF TGTGCCAGCTCACCACCGACTAGGGGCGCCGGGGAGCTGTTTTTT - TRBJ2-2 many TRBV18
CASSFWTLGNEQFF TGTGCCAGCAGCTTTTGGACTTTGGGGAATGAGCAGTTCTTC - TRBJ2-1 few TRBV5-6
CSAASRGLQETQYF TGCAGTGCCGCGTCCAGGGGCCTCCAAGAGACCCAGTACTTC - TRBJ2-5 - TRBV20-1
CASSLPEEVGGWGYTF TGTGCCAGCAGCCTCCCTGAAGAAGTTGGGGGGTGGGGCTACACCTTC - TRBJ1-2 - TRBV28
CASSVGQGVSYEQYF TGTGCCAGCAGCGTAGGGCAGGGGGTTTCCTACGAGCAGTACTTC TRBD1 TRBJ2-7 - TRBV9
CASSGTSGRDTQYF TGTGCCAGCTCCGGGACTAGCGGGAGGGATACGCAGTATTTT TRBD2 TRBJ2-3 - TRBV6-1
CASSLQGIDGYTF TGTGCCAGCAGCTTACAGGGGATAGATGGCTACACCTTC TRBD1 TRBJ1-2 - TRBV12-3/TRBV12-4
CASRRTGLAKNIQYF TGTGCCAGCAGGCGGACAGGTCTAGCCAAAAACATTCAGTACTTC TRBD1 TRBJ2-4 - TRBV12-3/TRBV12-4
CASSPPGLAIFSGANVLTF TGTGCCAGCAGTCCACCCGGACTAGCTATTTTCTCTGGGGCCAACGTCCTGACTTTC TRBD2 TRBJ2-6 few TRBV27
CASSLSLSGLAKNIQYF TGTGCCAGCAGCTTGTCGCTCTCGGGTTTAGCCAAAAACATTCAGTACTTC - TRBJ2-4 many TRBV5-6
CASSPGLAGSEQYF TGTGCCAGCAGCCCCGGACTAGCGGGAAGTGAGCAGTACTTC TRBD2 TRBJ2-7 many TRBV7-8
CASSPPRRLSYEQYF TGTGCCAGCTCACCACCGCGCAGACTTTCCTACGAGCAGTACTTC - TRBJ2-7 many TRBV18
CASSEGLEYYNEQFF TGTGCCAGCAGCGAGGGACTAGAGTACTACAATGAGCAGTTCTTC TRBD2 TRBJ2-1 - TRBV9
CASSLGPGTYEQYF TGTGCCAGCAGCTTAGGTCCGGGAACCTACGAGCAGTACTTC - TRBJ2-7 - TRBV7-3
CASSIAGPETQYF TGTGCCAGTAGTATAGCAGGGCCCGAGACCCAGTACTTC - TRBJ2-5 - TRBV19
CASRLGQGVGEQYF TGTGCCAGCAGACTGGGACAGGGAGTGGGTGAGCAGTACTTC TRBD1 TRBJ2-7 - TRBV12-3/TRBV12-4
CASSAGDSSTDTHYF TGTGCCAGCAGCGCAGGGGACAGTAGCACAGATACGCATTATTTT TRBD1 TRBJ2-3 - TRBV5-4
CASSPDRGTGELFF TGTGCCAGTAGTCCGGACAGGGGTACCGGGGAGCTGTTTTTT TRBD1 TRBJ2-2 few TRBV19
CASSLRQGGGYGYTF TGCGCCAGCAGCCTCAGACAGGGCGGAGGCTATGGCTACACCTTC TRBD1 TRBJ1-2 - TRBV5-1
CASSFGSGAGETQYF TGTGCCAGCAGCTTCGGTTCAGGGGCGGGGGAGACCCAGTACTTC - TRBJ2-5 few TRBV5-6
CASSQGPRQGQMNTEAFF TGCGCCAGCAGCCAAGGCCCCCGACAGGGACAAATGAACACTGAAGCTTTCTTT TRBD1 TRBJ1-1 - TRBV4-3